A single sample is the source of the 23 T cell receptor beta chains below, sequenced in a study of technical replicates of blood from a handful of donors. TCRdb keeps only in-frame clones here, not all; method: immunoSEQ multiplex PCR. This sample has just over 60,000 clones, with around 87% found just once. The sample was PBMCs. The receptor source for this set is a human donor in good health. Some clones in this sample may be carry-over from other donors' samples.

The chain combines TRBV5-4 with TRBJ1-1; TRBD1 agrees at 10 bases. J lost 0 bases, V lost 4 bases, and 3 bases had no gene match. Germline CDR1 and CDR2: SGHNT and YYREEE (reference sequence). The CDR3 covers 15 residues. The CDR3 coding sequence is TGTGCCAGCAGCAGCGGGACAGGGGTGAACACTGAAGCTTTCTTT. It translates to CASSSGTGVNTEAFF.

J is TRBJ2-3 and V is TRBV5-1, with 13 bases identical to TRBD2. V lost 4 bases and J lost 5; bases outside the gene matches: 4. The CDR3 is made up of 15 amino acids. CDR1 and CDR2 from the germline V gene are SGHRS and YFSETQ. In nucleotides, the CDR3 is TGCGCCAGCAGCCGAGGACTAGCGGGGGTAGATACGCAGTATTTT. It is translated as CASSRGLAGVDTQYF. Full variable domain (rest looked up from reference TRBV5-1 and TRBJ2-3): KAGVTQTPRYLIKTRGQQVTLSCSPISGHRSVSWYQQTPGQGLQFLFEYFSETQRNKGNFPGRFSGRQFSNSRSEMNVSTLELGDSALYLCASSRGLAGVDTQYFGPGTRLTVL.

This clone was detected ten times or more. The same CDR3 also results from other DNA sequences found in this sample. DNA of the CDR3: TGCAGCGTTGCTCTAGCGGGAGCCGGGGAGCTGTTTTTT. It encodes CSVALAGAGELFF. The chain employs TRBV29-1 and TRBJ2-2; 10 nucleotides align to TRBD2. Germline assignment: CDR1 SQVTM and CDR2 ANQGSEA. Germline trimming cut 4 bases from V and 6 bases from J; bases unmatched to any gene: 2. The CDR3 sequence is 13 residues long.

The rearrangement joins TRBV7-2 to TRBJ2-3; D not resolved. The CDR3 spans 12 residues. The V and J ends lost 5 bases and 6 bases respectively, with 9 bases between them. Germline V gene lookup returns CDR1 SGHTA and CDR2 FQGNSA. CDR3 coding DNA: TGTGCCAGCAGCAACTTTGTTGATACGCAGTATTTT. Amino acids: CASSNFVDTQYF.

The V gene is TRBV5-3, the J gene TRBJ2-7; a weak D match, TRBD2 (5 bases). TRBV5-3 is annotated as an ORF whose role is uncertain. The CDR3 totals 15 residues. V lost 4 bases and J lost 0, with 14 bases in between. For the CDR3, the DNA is TGTGCCAGAAGCGAGCGGACGGTAAGCTCCTACGAGCAGTACTTC. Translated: CARSERTVSSYEQYF.

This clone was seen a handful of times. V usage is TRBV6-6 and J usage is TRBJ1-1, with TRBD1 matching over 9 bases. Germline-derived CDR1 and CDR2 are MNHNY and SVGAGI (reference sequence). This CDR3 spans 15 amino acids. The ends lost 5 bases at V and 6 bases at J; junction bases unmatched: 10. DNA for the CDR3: TGTGCCAGCAGTCTAGGGACAGGGTTTGTGTCTGAAGCTTTCTTT. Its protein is CASSLGTGFVSEAFF.

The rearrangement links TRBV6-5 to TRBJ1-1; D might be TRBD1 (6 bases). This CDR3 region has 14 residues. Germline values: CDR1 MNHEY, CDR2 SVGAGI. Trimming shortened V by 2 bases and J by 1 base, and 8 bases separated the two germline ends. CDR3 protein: CASSYQGTNTEAFF. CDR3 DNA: TGTGCCAGCAGTTACCAGGGGACGAACACTGAAGCTTTCTTT.

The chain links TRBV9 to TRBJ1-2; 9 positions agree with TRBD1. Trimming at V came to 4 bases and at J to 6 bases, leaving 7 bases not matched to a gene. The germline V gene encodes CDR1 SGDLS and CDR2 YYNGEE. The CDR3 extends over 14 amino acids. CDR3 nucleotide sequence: TGTGCCAGCAGCCCCCGGGGACAGGGCGATGGCTACACCTTC. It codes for CASSPRGQGDGYTF. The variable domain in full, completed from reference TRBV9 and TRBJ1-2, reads DSGVTQTPKHLITATGQRVTLRCSPRSGDLSVYWYQQSLDQGLQFLIQYYNGEERAKGNILERFSAQQFPDLHSELNLSSLELGDSALYFCASSPRGQGDGYTFGSGTRLTVV.

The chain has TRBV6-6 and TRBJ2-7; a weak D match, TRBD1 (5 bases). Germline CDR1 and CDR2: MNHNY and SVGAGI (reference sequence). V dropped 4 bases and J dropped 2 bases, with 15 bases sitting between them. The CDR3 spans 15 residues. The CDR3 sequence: CASSSNQGSPYEQYF. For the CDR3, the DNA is TGTGCCAGCAGTTCAAACCAGGGAAGCCCCTACGAGCAGTACTTC.

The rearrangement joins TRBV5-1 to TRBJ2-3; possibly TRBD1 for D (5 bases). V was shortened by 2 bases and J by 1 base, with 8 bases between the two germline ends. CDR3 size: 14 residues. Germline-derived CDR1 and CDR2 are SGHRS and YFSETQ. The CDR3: CASSLQVGTDTQYF. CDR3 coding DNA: TGCGCCAGCAGCTTACAGGTGGGCACAGATACGCAGTATTTT. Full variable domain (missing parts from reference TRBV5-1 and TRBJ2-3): KAGVTQTPRYLIKTRGQQVTLSCSPISGHRSVSWYQQTPGQGLQFLFEYFSETQRNKGNFPGRFSGRQFSNSRSEMNVSTLELGDSALYLCASSLQVGTDTQYFGPGTRLTVL.

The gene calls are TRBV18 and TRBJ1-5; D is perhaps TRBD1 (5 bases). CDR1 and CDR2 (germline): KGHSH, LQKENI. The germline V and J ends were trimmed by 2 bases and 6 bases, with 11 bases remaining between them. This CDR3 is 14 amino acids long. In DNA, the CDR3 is TGTGCCAGCTCACCAGGGGGGGAGGGTCAGCCCCAGCATTTT. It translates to CASSPGGEGQPQHF.

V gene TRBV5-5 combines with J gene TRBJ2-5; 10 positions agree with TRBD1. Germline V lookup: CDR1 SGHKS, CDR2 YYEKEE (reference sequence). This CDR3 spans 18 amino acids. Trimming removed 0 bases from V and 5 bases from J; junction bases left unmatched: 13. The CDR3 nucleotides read TGTGCCAGCAGCTTGGCCGTTTGGGACAGGGGTGGAGGGGAGACCCAGTACTTC. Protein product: CASSLAVWDRGGGETQYF.

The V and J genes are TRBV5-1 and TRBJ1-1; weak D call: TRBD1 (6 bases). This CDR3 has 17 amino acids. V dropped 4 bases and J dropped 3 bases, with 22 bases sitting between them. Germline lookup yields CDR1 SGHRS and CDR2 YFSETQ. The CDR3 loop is CASSGTPNRASHTEAFF. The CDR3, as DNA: TGCGCCAGCAGCGGCACCCCTAACAGGGCTTCTCACACTGAAGCTTTCTTT. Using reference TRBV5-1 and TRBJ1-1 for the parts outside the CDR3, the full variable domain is KAGVTQTPRYLIKTRGQQVTLSCSPISGHRSVSWYQQTPGQGLQFLFEYFSETQRNKGNFPGRFSGRQFSNSRSEMNVSTLELGDSALYLCASSGTPNRASHTEAFFGQGTRLTVV.

This CDR3 reads CASRQGRGTEAFF. CDR3 bases: TGTGCCAGCAGGCAGGGGAGAGGGACTGAAGCTTTCTTT. J is TRBJ1-1 and V is TRBV2; D may be TRBD1 (6 bases). The length of the CDR3 is 13 residues. Trimming removed 6 bases at V and 5 bases at J, with 13 bases between. Germline-derived CDR1 and CDR2 are SNHLY and FYNNEI.

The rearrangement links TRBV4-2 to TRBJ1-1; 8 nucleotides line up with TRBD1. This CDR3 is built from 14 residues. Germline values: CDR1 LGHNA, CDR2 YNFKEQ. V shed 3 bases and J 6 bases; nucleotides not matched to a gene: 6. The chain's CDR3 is CASSQQGAYPEAFF. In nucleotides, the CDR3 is TGTGCCAGCAGCCAGCAGGGGGCGTACCCTGAAGCTTTCTTT.

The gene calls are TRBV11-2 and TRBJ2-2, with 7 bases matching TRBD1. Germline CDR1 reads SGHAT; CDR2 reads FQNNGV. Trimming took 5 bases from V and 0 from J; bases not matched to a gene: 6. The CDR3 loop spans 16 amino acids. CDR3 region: CASSPRGGSNTGELFF. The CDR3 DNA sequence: TGTGCCAGCAGCCCGAGAGGGGGCTCGAACACCGGGGAGCTGTTTTTT.

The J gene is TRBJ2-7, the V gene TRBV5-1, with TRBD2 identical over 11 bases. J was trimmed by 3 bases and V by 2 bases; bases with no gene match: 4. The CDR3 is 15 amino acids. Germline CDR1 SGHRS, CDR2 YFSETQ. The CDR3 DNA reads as TGCGCCAGCAGCTTACTAGCGGGAGTCGACTACGAGCAGTACTTC. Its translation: CASSLLAGVDYEQYF.

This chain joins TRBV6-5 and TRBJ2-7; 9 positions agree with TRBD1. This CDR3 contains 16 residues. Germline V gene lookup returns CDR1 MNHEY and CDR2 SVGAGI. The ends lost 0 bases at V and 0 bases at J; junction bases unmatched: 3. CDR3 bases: TGTGCCAGCAGTTACTCGGGGACAGGGTCCTCCTACGAGCAGTACTTC. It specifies CASSYSGTGSSYEQYF.

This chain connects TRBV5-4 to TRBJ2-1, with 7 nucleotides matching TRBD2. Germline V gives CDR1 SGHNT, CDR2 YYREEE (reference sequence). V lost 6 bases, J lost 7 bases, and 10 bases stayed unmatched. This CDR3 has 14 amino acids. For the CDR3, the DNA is TGTGCCAGCATAAAGGCGGGAGAGGGAAATGAGCAGTTCTTC. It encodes CASIKAGEGNEQFF.

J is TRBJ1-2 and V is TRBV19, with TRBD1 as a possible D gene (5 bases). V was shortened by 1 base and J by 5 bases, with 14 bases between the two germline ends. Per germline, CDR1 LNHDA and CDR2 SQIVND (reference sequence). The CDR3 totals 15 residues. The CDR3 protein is CASSIAAGGGYGYTF. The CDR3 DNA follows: TGTGCCAGTAGTATAGCGGCCGGGGGAGGGTATGGCTACACCTTC.

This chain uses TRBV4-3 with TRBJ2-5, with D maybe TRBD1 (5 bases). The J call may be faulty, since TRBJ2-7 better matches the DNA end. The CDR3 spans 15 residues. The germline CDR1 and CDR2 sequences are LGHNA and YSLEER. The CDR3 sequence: CASSQVIADSYEQYF. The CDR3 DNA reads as TGCGCCAGCAGCCAAGTAATTGCCGACAGCTACGAGCAGTACTTC.

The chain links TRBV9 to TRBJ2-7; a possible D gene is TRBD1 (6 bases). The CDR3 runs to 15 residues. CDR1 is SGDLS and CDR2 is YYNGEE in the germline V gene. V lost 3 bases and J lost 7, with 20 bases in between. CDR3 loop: CASSETGQIGWEQYF. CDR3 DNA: TGTGCCAGCAGCGAGACTGGACAGATAGGATGGGAGCAGTACTTC.

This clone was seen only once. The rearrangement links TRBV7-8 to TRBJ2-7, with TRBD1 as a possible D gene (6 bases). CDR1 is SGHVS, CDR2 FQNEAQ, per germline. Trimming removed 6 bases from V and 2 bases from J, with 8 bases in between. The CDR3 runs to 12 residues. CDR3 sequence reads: CASSRQAYEQYF. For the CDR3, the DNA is TGTGCCAGCAGTAGACAGGCCTACGAGCAGTACTTC.